This is a list of T cell receptor beta chains from one sample in a study of cytomegalovirus exposure and HLA in healthy donors. Repertoires were generated with immunoSEQ multiplex PCR, while TCRdb's copy carries only in-frame clones and drops some. The table includes roughly 220,000 clones, about 70% detected once. Sequenced input: PBMCs. These receptor sequences come from a man aged 35-49 years in good health and CMV-seropositive. Both conserved end residues are trimmed from each CDR3.

v_call	j_call	cdr3_aa
TRBV18	TRBJ1-6	ASSPVRGTGIYSPLH
TRBV28	TRBJ1-5	ASNTGGDSNQPQH
TRBV6-5	TRBJ2-7	ASSTDRGTYEQY
TRBV27	TRBJ2-7	ASSLVGTGGEQY
TRBV4-2	TRBJ2-1	ASSQDSSRASGEQF
TRBV7-9	TRBJ2-2	ASGGPNTGELF
TRBV19	TRBJ2-1	ASAGGAGGPVYNEQF
TRBV4-2	TRBJ2-2	ASSPQGGTGINTGELF
TRBV7-9	TRBJ1-1	ASSFGTGGTEAF
TRBV5-1	TRBJ1-1	ASRGDRGLAGNTEAF
TRBV18	TRBJ1-4	ASSPGSNEKLF
TRBV7-2	TRBJ2-5	ASSLGTGPIETQY
TRBV13	TRBJ2-5	ASASRLAGGVQETQY
TRBV2	TRBJ2-7	ASSAPGLREQY
TRBV19	TRBJ2-2	ASSARGPNTEELF
TRBV5-1	TRBJ2-1	ASSLDGSPFSYNEQF
TRBV5-4	TRBJ2-2	ASSLVVSPNTGELF
TRBV4-3	TRBJ2-5	ASSQDVRGDKY
TRBV7-9	TRBJ2-7	ASSLGPRYEQY
TRBV4-3	TRBJ2-1	ASSTTSDSYNEQF
TRBV19	TRBJ1-1	ASSGRGWPEAF
TRBV28	TRBJ2-3	ASSLEGRATDTQY
TRBV7-2	TRBJ2-4	ASSRGEAKNIQY
TRBV18	TRBJ1-3	ASSTGTANSGNTIY
TRBV6-5	TRBJ1-4	ASRETWTTNEKLF
TRBV5-1	TRBJ1-6	ASSLQNSPLH
TRBV9	TRBJ1-1	ASSVEGQHYTEAF
TRBV7-9	TRBJ1-6	SSSLVRLSSYNSPPH
TRBV4-1	TRBJ2-2	ASSQEGGGPGYTGELF
TRBV19	TRBJ2-2	ASSMRLAGGNTGELF
TRBV5-1	TRBJ2-3	ASSLEQGKVTDTQY
TRBV10-3	TRBJ1-1	AISAPGFAEAF
TRBV18	TRBJ1-3	ASSPGGLSGNTIY
TRBV7-8	TRBJ2-2	ASSLVSGELF
TRBV5-6	TRBJ2-7	ASSLGGGQY
TRBV18	TRBJ2-1	ASSPRNRGGNEQF
TRBV2	TRBJ2-1	ASSESGLYNEQF
TRBV4-1	TRBJ2-7	ASSLGSEQY
TRBV27	TRBJ2-2	ARGTGGCRLF
TRBV2	TRBJ2-7	ASSIEIQGNYEQY
TRBV19	TRBJ2-7	ASLAHRDGEQY
TRBV19	TRBJ1-1	ASSLGEGDTEAF